This T cell receptor beta chain was sequenced for a study of T-cell reconstitution after alpha-beta-depleted transplantation in children. The library targeted TCRbeta and was prepared with unique molecular identifiers. TCRdb independently ran MiXCR on the PCR reads; one entry per CDR3 protein. The sample lists about 400,000 distinct CDR3 sequences; just over 20% were seen once. Germline V gene sequence: CDR1 SEHNR, CDR2 FQNEAQ (reference sequence). There are 15 residues in the CDR3. The ends were cut back, 1 base at V and 3 bases at J, with 13 bases in the middle. This clonotype turned up a few times.

This clonotype was obtained from a human donor who donated a stem cell graft to a child with acute myeloid leukemia. This rearrangement joins TRBV7-9 to TRBJ2-7; D may be TRBD1 (5 bases). The source was PBMCs from the stem cell graft donor, collected from the stem cell graft. For the CDR3, the DNA is TGTGCCAGCAGCTTAGATTCGGCAGGGATCTACGAGCAGTACTTC. This gives the protein CASSLDSAGIYEQYF.